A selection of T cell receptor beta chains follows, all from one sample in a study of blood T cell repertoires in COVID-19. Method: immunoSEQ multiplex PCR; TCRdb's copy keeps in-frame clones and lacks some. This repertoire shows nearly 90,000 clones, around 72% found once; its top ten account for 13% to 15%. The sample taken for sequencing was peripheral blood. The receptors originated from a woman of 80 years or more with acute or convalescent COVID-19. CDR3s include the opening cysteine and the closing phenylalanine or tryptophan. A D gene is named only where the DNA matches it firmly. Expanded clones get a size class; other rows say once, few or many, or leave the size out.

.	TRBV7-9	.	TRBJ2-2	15	TGTGCCAGCAGCTTAGTTGTCGGGTTATCCGGGGAGCTGTTTTTT	CASSLVVGLSGELFF
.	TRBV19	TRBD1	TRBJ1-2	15	TGTGCCAGCGAGGACGGAGGGGGCAGCAACTATGGCTACACCTTC	CASEDGGGSNYGYTF
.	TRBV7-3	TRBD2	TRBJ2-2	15	TGTGCCAGCAGCGCTAGCGGGGGAGACACCGGGGAGCTGTTTTTT	CASSASGGDTGELFF
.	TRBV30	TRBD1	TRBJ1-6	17	TGTGCCTGGAGTCCCGGGACAGGGGGCGCCCATAATTCACCCCTCCACTTT	CAWSPGTGGAHNSPLHF
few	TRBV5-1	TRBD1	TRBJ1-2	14	TGCGCCAGCAGCTTGGCCGGACAGGGGGATGGCTACACCTTC	CASSLAGQGDGYTF
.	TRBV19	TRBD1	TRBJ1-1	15	TGTGCCAGTAGTATAGAACCAGGGGGCGCGGCTGAAGCTTTCTTT	CASSIEPGGAAEAFF
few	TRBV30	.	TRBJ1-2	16	TGTGCCTGGGGCCAAGCTTGGGGGGACGTCGGCTATGGCTACACCTTC	CAWGQAWGDVGYGYTF
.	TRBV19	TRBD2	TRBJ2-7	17	TGTGCCAGTAGTTTATCGGCTAGCGGGGGTGTTGTCTGGGAGCAGTACTTC	CASSLSASGGVVWEQYF
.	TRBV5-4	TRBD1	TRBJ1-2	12	TGTGCCAGCAGCTTAGACAGGGCTGGCTACACCTTC	CASSLDRAGYTF
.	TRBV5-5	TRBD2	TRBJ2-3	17	TGTGCCAGCAGCTTGGTGGCGGGGGGGCGTCTCACAGATACGCAGTATTTT	CASSLVAGGRLTDTQYF
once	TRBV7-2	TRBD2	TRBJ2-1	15	TGTGCCAGCAGCTTAGCTAGCGGGGGACTCAATGAGCAGTTCTTC	CASSLASGGLNEQFF
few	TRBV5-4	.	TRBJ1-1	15	TGTGCCAGCAGCTTGTCTATACAGATGAACACTGAAGCTTTCTTT	CASSLSIQMNTEAFF
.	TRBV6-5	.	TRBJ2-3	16	TGTGCCAGCAGTTACAGGGGGGCGGGGGGCACAGATACGCAGTATTTT	CASSYRGAGGTDTQYF
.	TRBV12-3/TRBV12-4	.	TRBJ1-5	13	TGTGCCAGCAGTTACGGGGTTTTTCAGCCCCAGCATTTT	CASSYGVFQPQHF